The rows below give T cell receptor beta chains drawn from one sample of a study of OX40 agonist ivuxolimab in advanced cancers. Assay: immunoSEQ multiplex PCR; the TCRdb copy retains only in-frame clones and omits some. This sample has some 86,000 clones; about 95% occur once, and the top ten carry around a tenth. The specimen comprised CD4+ or CD8+ T cells sorted from blood, sampled in a trial of the OX40 agonist ivuxolimab. The receptors shown here come from an adult with an advanced solid tumor such as melanoma, head and neck, liver or kidney cancer. Each CDR3 is given with its conserved first and last residue. The D gene is left open where the match is weak. For some rows the clone size is stated as once, few or many, or as a class when expanded; others skip it.

j_call,d_call,clone_size,v_call,cdr3_nt,cdr3_aa
TRBJ1-2,TRBD1,NA,TRBV9,TGTGCCAGCAGCCCAGGGGACAGCTACTATGGCTACACCTTC,CASSPGDSYYGYTF
TRBJ2-1,TRBD2,NA,TRBV5-1,TGCGCCAGCAGCGGTTACCCGGGACTAGCGGGGGCCGCATACAATGAGCAGTTCTTC,CASSGYPGLAGAAYNEQFF
TRBJ2-1,NA,NA,TRBV30,TGTGCCTGGACCTCGGCTGGGGGCTCCTACAATGAGCAGTTCTTC,CAWTSAGGSYNEQFF
TRBJ1-2,NA,once,TRBV2,TGTGCCAGCTTGGGGGGGGGTAGAGTCAGGGTTGGCTACACCTTC,CASLGGGRVRVGYTF
TRBJ2-3,NA,NA,TRBV4-1,TGCGCCAGCAGCCAAGATAGCCAGAAAGATACGCAGTATTTT,CASSQDSQKDTQYF
TRBJ1-2,NA,NA,TRBV28,TGTGCCAGCAGTTTATGGGCCAGGGGTGGCTACACCTTC,CASSLWARGGYTF
TRBJ2-7,NA,NA,TRBV19,TGTGCCAGTAGTCCAGGGATTTCCTACGAGCAGTACTTC,CASSPGISYEQYF
TRBJ2-2,TRBD2,NA,TRBV28,TGTGCCAGCAGTTTTAGCGGGAGGGAAGGCGGGGAGCTGTTTTTT,CASSFSGREGGELFF
TRBJ2-7,NA,NA,TRBV27,TGTGCCAGCAGGGGTACTAGCCTTCTTGGGGAGCAGTACTTC,CASRGTSLLGEQYF
TRBJ1-1,NA,few,TRBV9,TGTGCCAGCAGCGTAGCAGAGAACACTGAAGCTTTCTTT,CASSVAENTEAFF
TRBJ2-7,TRBD1,NA,TRBV5-5,TGTGCCAGCAGCTCCTGGACAGGGGGCGACGAGCAGTACTTC,CASSSWTGGDEQYF
TRBJ2-7,TRBD1,NA,TRBV10-3,TGTGCCATCAGTGAGGACAGGGAGCTTTACGAGCAGTACTTC,CAISEDRELYEQYF
TRBJ2-7,NA,NA,TRBV4-3,TGCGCCAGCAGCCAAGATAAACTAGCCGGCGCTGAGCAGTACTTC,CASSQDKLAGAEQYF
TRBJ2-5,TRBD1,NA,TRBV5-6,TGTGCCAGCAGCCAAACGACAGGGGAAGAGACCCAGTACTTC,CASSQTTGEETQYF
TRBJ1-1,TRBD1,NA,TRBV19,TGTGCCAGTAGTATGACAGGGGGCACTGAAGCTTTCTTT,CASSMTGGTEAFF
TRBJ1-3,TRBD1,NA,TRBV4-2,TGTGCCAGCAGCCCCCCGGGACAGGGGACAAGTACCATATATTTT,CASSPPGQGTSTIYF
TRBJ1-3,NA,NA,TRBV13,TGTGCCAGCAGCCCAGTCGGGAGCGGAAACACCATATATTTT,CASSPVGSGNTIYF
TRBJ2-1,TRBD2,NA,TRBV7-8,TGTGCCAGCAGCCCCCTGGGGCGGGGGGGCGGGTATGAGCAGTTCTTC,CASSPLGRGGGYEQFF
TRBJ2-7,NA,NA,TRBV5-1,TGCGCCAGCAGCTTGGCTGGGGGAGCTGGCTACGAGCAGTACTTC,CASSLAGGAGYEQYF
TRBJ1-2,NA,NA,TRBV9,TGTGCCAGCAGCGTAGAGGCGAGGGGTAGTACTCATGGCTACACCTTC,CASSVEARGSTHGYTF
TRBJ2-7,NA,once,TRBV9,TGTGCCAGCAGCAAAACCTTATACGAGCAGTACTTC,CASSKTLYEQYF
TRBJ2-2,TRBD2,once,TRBV19,TGTGCCAGTCAGCGGGGGAACACCGGGGAGCTGTTTTTT,CASQRGNTGELFF
TRBJ2-1,TRBD1,NA,TRBV11-2,TGTGCCAGCAGCGCCTCAGAAGGGACAGGGGTGAATGAGCAGTTCTTC,CASSASEGTGVNEQFF
TRBJ1-1,NA,once,TRBV7-3,TGTGCCAGCAGCTTACTTCCAGAGAACACTGAAGCTTTCTTT,CASSLLPENTEAFF
TRBJ2-7,TRBD2,NA,TRBV5-5,TGTGCCAGCAGCTTGGGGCGGTGGACTAGCGGGATATACGAGCAGTACTTC,CASSLGRWTSGIYEQYF
TRBJ2-7,TRBD2,NA,TRBV6-5,TGTGCCAGCAGTTACTATAGCGGGGGAGCCTACGAGCAGTACTTC,CASSYYSGGAYEQYF
TRBJ2-7,NA,NA,TRBV9,TGTGCCAGCAGCCCATCGGCCGGGACACCCTACGAGCAGTACTTC,CASSPSAGTPYEQYF
TRBJ2-7,NA,few,TRBV7-9,TGTGCCAGCAGCTTAGTTGAATGGGCCCCACAGGACTCCTACGAGCAGTACTTC,CASSLVEWAPQDSYEQYF
TRBJ1-5,TRBD1,few,TRBV2,TGTGCCAGCAGTGAAGGACAGGGAATTCAGCCCCAGCATTTT,CASSEGQGIQPQHF
TRBJ2-7,NA,NA,TRBV6-5,TGTGCCAGCAGTTTGCACGGTTCCTACGAGCAGTACTTC,CASSLHGSYEQYF
TRBJ2-7,TRBD1,NA,TRBV28,TGTGCCAGCAGTTCCCCGGACAGGGGCGGGTACGAGCAGTACTTC,CASSSPDRGGYEQYF
TRBJ2-7,NA,NA,TRBV11-2,TGTGCCAGCAGCTTAGGACACTACGAGCAGTACTTC,CASSLGHYEQYF